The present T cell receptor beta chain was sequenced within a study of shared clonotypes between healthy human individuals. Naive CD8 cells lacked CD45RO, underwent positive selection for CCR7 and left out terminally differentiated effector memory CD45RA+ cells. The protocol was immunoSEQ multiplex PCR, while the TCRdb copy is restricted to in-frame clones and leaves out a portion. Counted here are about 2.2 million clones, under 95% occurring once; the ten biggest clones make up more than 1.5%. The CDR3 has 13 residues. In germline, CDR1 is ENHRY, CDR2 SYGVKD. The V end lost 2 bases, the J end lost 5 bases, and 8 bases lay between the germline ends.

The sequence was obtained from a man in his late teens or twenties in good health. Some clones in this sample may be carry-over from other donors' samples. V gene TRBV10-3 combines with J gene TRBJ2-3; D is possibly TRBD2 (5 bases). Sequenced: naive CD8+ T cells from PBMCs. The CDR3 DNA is TGTGCCATCAGTGAGCTAGCCGGAGATACGCAGTATTTT. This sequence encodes CAISELAGDTQYF.